The clone carrying this TCR beta chain has just a few counts. Its specificity is unknown. Patients were excluded for uncontrolled infection, other autoimmune disease, pregnancy or lactation. PBMCs were sourced from roughly 10 ml fresh peripheral blood. The V and J ends lost 1 base and 3 bases respectively, with 14 bases between them. The CDR3 length is 16 residues. Per the germline V gene, CDR1 is SGHNT and CDR2 is YYREEE (reference sequence). The data were taken from a study of T cells in Graves' hyperthyroidism and ophthalmopathy. Study conclusions and caveats: Ophthalmopathy could be told apart from stable hyperthyroidism with a 13 V-J model.

Using RNA transcripts as the source, TCR beta CDR3 regions were amplified. The HTBI primer set served for first-round RT-PCR of the TCR CDR3. TCRdb independently ran MiXCR on the multiplex PCR reads; one entry per CDR3 protein. This sample has about 300,000 distinct CDR3 sequences, with 15% to 20% found just once. Input material: blood. This TCR was sampled from a man aged 50-60 years with Graves' ophthalmopathy. The chain carries TRBV5-4 and TRBJ1-5, with D tentatively TRBD1 (5 bases). The CDR3 DNA reads TGTGCCAGCAGCTTGAATCAGGGAGGGTTCAATCAGCCCCAGCATTTT. As protein: CASSLNQGGFNQPQHF.